This TCR beta chain was identified during a study of identical twins. At least ten counts were recorded for this clonotype. No antigen is known for it. A universal primer site came from template switching; cDNA carried unique molecular identifiers. TCRdb independently ran MiXCR on the 5' RACE reads; one entry per CDR3 protein. Here the sample spans around 960,000 distinct CDR3 sequences, about 12% being singletons. Study outcomes and limitations: Low generation probability was overrepresented in out-of-frame alpha sequences shared by twins. One should note that invariant MAIT and iNKT cells could partly confound zero-insertion analyses. Cord blood beta clonotypes that were abundant carried fewer insertions, and memory repertoires showed no such trend.

CDR1 SNHLY and CDR2 FYNNEI come from the germline V gene. The CDR3 extends over 15 amino acids. V lost 4 bases and J lost 3, with 14 bases in between. These data were also filed under a second study, of yellow fever vaccine responses in identical twins.

The rearrangement uses TRBV2 and TRBJ2-3, with a tentative D call TRBD1 (7 bases). The source is a woman aged 18-29 years in good health. Input material: PBMCs. Here the CDR3 reads CASSALAGGTDTQYF. CDR3 nucleotide sequence: TGTGCCAGCAGTGCACTAGCAGGGGGGACAGATACGCAGTATTTT.